What follows are 24 T cell receptor beta chains derived from one specimen sequenced in a study of T cell responses to AZD1222 COVID-19 vaccine. Produced via immunoSEQ multiplex PCR; TCRdb's table is partial and in-frame only. The repertoire holds about 220,000 clones, with approximately 94% as singletons. Sequenced material: peripheral blood, taken on day 0 of MenACWY control vaccination. Receptors originate from an adult in good health.

Turning to this clone: The sample holds other DNA sequences that translate to the same CDR3. The V gene is TRBV18, the J gene TRBJ1-5; D is unclear. Germline loops: CDR1 KGHSH, CDR2 LQKENI. This CDR3 has 14 amino acids. Deletions cut 3 bases from V and 0 bases from J, with 6 bases between. The CDR3 DNA follows: TGTGCCAGCTCACCGACCGATAGCAATCAGCCCCAGCATTTT. It specifies CASSPTDSNQPQHF.

The J gene is TRBJ2-3, the V gene TRBV19; D uncertain. The ends were cut back, 7 bases at V and 10 bases at J, with 15 bases in the middle. The germline V gene has CDR1 LNHDA and CDR2 SQIVND (reference sequence). The CDR3 totals 12 residues. The CDR3 loop reads CASNLPPGPQYF. As DNA, the CDR3 is TGTGCCAGTAATTTACCACCCGGACCGCAGTATTTT.

This clone was seen a single time. Written as DNA, the CDR3 is TGTGCCAGCAGTGACAGGTCCCCAGATTATAGCAATCAGCCCCAGCATTTT. The encoded protein is CASSDRSPDYSNQPQHF. The chain employs TRBV6-4 and TRBJ1-5; the D is unclear. V lost 2 bases and J 0 bases, leaving 14 bases between the germline ends. This CDR3 has 17 amino acids. Germline CDR1 and CDR2: MRHNA and SNTAGT.

About this clone itself: Germline is not matched at one junction end, which may reflect a read error. This chain joins TRBV12-3 or TRBV12-4 and TRBJ1-2; 8 nucleotides align to TRBD1. The length of the CDR3 is 13 residues. The chain's CDR3 is CTSSLGQGYGYTF. The CDR3 DNA reads as TGTACCAGCAGCCTCGGACAGGGCTATGGCTACACCTTC.

The chain is built from TRBV6-4 and TRBJ2-1; 7 nucleotides align to TRBD2. Germline values: CDR1 MRHNA, CDR2 SNTAGT. V lost 5 bases, J lost 4 bases, and 8 bases stayed unmatched. There are 15 residues in the CDR3. In nucleotides, the CDR3 is TGTGCCAGCAGTCCTACTCGCGGGAGTTACAATGAGCAGTTCTTC. It translates to CASSPTRGSYNEQFF.

V usage is TRBV5-4 and J usage is TRBJ1-1; TRBD1 matches 7 bases. Germline CDR1 is SGHNT and CDR2 is YYREEE (reference sequence). The length of the CDR3 is 13 residues. The trim removed 9 bases at V and 2 bases at J, leaving 7 bases unmatched. This CDR3 reads CATRTGVNTEAFF. The CDR3 DNA is TGTGCCACCCGGACAGGCGTAAACACTGAAGCTTTCTTT.

The CDR3 protein is CAISDEDRGHAGELFF. The CDR3 bases are TGTGCCATCAGTGATGAGGACAGGGGGCATGCCGGGGAGCTGTTTTTT. The rearrangement uses TRBV10-3 and TRBJ2-2; 11 bases match TRBD1. Trimming took 3 bases from V and 6 from J; bases not matched to a gene: 6. This CDR3 spans 16 amino acids. Germline-derived CDR1 and CDR2 are ENHRY and SYGVKD.

The V call is TRBV30, the J call TRBJ2-5, with 8 nucleotides matching TRBD2. Trimming at V came to 4 bases and at J to 4 bases, leaving 8 bases not matched to a gene. Per germline, CDR1 GTSNPN and CDR2 SVGIG (reference sequence). The CDR3 has 14 amino acids. In DNA form, the CDR3 reads TGTGCCTGGAACGCGGGACTAGAGAGAGAGACCCAGTACTTC. Protein product: CAWNAGLERETQYF.

V usage is TRBV11-2 and J usage is TRBJ1-1; no definite D call. From germline, CDR1 is SGHAT and CDR2 FQNNGV. The CDR3 totals 13 residues. Deletions cut 5 bases from V and 5 bases from J, with 12 bases between. The CDR3 nucleotides read TGTGCCAGCAGCGCCGGTCTGGGAACTGAAGCTTTCTTT. It translates to CASSAGLGTEAFF.

The V and J genes are TRBV7-9 and TRBJ2-2; 7 bases agree with TRBD1. Germline CDR1 reads SEHNR; CDR2 reads FQNEAQ (reference sequence). V was clipped by 1 base and J by 3 bases; unmatched bases: 2. This CDR3 contains 15 residues. The chain's CDR3 is CASSLGDRYTGELFF. In DNA form, the CDR3 reads TGTGCCAGCAGCTTAGGGGACAGATACACCGGGGAGCTGTTTTTT.

This clone has a handful of counts. V is TRBV5-6 and J is TRBJ1-4; the D is unclear. The CDR3 is 14 residues long. V lost 0 bases and J 8 bases, leaving 11 bases between the germline ends. Germline CDR1 SGHDT, CDR2 YYEEEE. CDR3 bases: TGTGCCAGCAGCTTGGGGCACGCCGGCGAAAAACTGTTTTTT. As protein: CASSLGHAGEKLFF.

The genes are TRBV19 and TRBJ2-7, with 11 bases that match TRBD2. The CDR3 loop spans 14 amino acids. V was clipped by 6 bases and J by 6 bases; unmatched bases: 7. CDR1 and CDR2 (germline): LNHDA, SQIVND (reference sequence). The CDR3 nucleotides read TGTGCCAGTAGCCCTAGCGGGGGGTCGGCCGAGCAGTACTTC. It translates to CASSPSGGSAEQYF.

J is TRBJ1-1 and V is TRBV5-4; D is possibly TRBD1 (6 bases). Per the germline V gene, CDR1 is SGHNT and CDR2 is YYREEE (reference sequence). This CDR3 contains 16 residues. V shed 7 bases and J shed 0 bases, with 19 bases lying between them. The CDR3, as DNA: TGTGCCAGCCAACGGACAGCACTGACTGTGAACACTGAAGCTTTCTTT. As protein: CASQRTALTVNTEAFF.

The V and J genes are TRBV7-2 and TRBJ1-2; the D gene is possibly TRBD1 (6 bases). Germline CDR1 is SGHTA and CDR2 is FQGNSA. Trimming removed 4 bases at V and 4 bases at J, with 13 bases between. The CDR3 covers 14 residues. The CDR3 sequence is CASSSDSDSYGYTF. In DNA, the CDR3 is TGTGCCAGCAGCTCGGACAGCGACTCCTATGGCTACACCTTC.

CDR3 in DNA: TGTGCCAGCTCACGGGAGGGCGTGGGCTCTGGAAACACCATATATTTT. This codes for CASSREGVGSGNTIYF. This chain uses TRBV18 with TRBJ1-3; D call uncertain. The V end was cut by 4 bases, the J end by 0 bases, with 13 bases between. Germline CDR1 reads KGHSH; CDR2 reads LQKENI. CDR3 length: 16 residues.

The V and J genes are TRBV7-2 and TRBJ2-2, with 7 bases aligning to TRBD2. The CDR3 sequence is 15 residues long. Germline lookup yields CDR1 SGHTA and CDR2 FQGNSA. V shed 6 bases and J 4 bases; nucleotides not matched to a gene: 8. The CDR3 bases are TGTGCCAGCAGAGGGAGCGGGGTGGGCACCGGGGAGCTGTTTTTT. As protein: CASRGSGVGTGELFF.

The J gene is TRBJ2-3, the V gene TRBV11-2, with a possible D match to TRBD1 (6 bases). V was trimmed by 8 bases and J by 4 bases, leaving 19 bases between them. The germline V gene encodes CDR1 SGHAT and CDR2 FQNNGV. The CDR3 is made up of 15 amino acids. CDR3 DNA: TGTGCCAGCGCTCCCCAGGGGTCAAGGTCAGATACGCAGTATTTT. Residues: CASAPQGSRSDTQYF. The full variable domain, its missing parts supplied by reference TRBV11-2 and TRBJ2-3, is EAGVAQSPRYKIIEKRQSVAFWCNPISGHATLYWYQQILGQGPKLLIQFQNNGVVDDSQLPKDRFSAERLKGVDSTLKIQPAKLEDSAVYLCASAPQGSRSDTQYFGPGTRLTVL.

This sequence joins TRBV3-1 (or the pseudogene TRBV3-2) and TRBJ2-4; 7 bases agree with TRBD1. From germline, CDR1 is LGHDT and CDR2 YNNKEL (reference sequence). The CDR3 loop spans 17 amino acids. With 1 base clipped from V and 8 bases from J, the junction kept 14 bases outside the gene matches. The CDR3 spells CASSQGALTGVLDIQYF. In DNA, the CDR3 is TGTGCCAGCAGCCAAGGTGCCCTAACAGGGGTTTTGGACATTCAGTACTTC.

This chain uses TRBV18 with TRBJ1-5; D not certain. This CDR3 is built from 13 residues. Deletions cut 2 bases from V and 5 bases from J, with 7 bases between. CDR1 and CDR2 from the germline V gene are KGHSH and LQKENI. This CDR3 reads CASSPGRDQPQHF. CDR3 in DNA: TGTGCCAGCTCACCAGGCAGAGATCAGCCCCAGCATTTT.

In nucleotides, the CDR3 is TGCGCCAGCAGCCAAGGGTGGCGGGGGTCTGGGGCCAACGTCCTGACTTTC. Its protein is CASSQGWRGSGANVLTF. J is TRBJ2-6 and V is TRBV4-1; 7 bases are a match to TRBD2. This CDR3 has 17 amino acids. Trimming at V came to 1 base and at J to 1 base, leaving 4 bases not matched to a gene. Germline V CDR1 and CDR2: MGHRA, YSYEKL.

V usage is TRBV5-1 and J usage is TRBJ1-3, with a weak D call TRBD1 (5 bases). CDR3 size: 15 residues. V shed 4 bases and J shed 0 bases, with 11 bases lying between them. Germline loops: CDR1 SGHRS, CDR2 YFSETQ. CDR3 sequence reads: CASSVATGSGNTIYF. The CDR3 nucleotides are TGCGCCAGCAGCGTGGCTACAGGCTCTGGAAACACCATATATTTT.

This chain joins TRBV5-1 and TRBJ1-6, with D tentatively TRBD1 (5 bases). The CDR3 has 14 amino acids. V gave up 3 bases and J gave up 9 bases, with 13 bases separating them. Germline CDR1 SGHRS, CDR2 YFSETQ. CDR3: CASSSGGPGSPLHF. The CDR3 region has the DNA TGCGCCAGCAGCTCCGGGGGTCCCGGTTCACCCCTCCACTTT.

CDR3 bases: TGTGCCAGCAGTGGGACGGTCCAAGAGACCCAGTACTTC. This translates into CASSGTVQETQYF. V usage is TRBV6-4 and J usage is TRBJ2-5; D is undetermined. The germline CDR1 and CDR2 sequences are MRHNA and SNTAGT. V lost 4 bases to trimming and J lost 1 base, with 7 bases between them. There are 13 residues in the CDR3.

This clone was counted between two and nine times. The chain carries TRBV7-9 and TRBJ2-1; TRBD2 might be the D (6 bases). CDR1 and CDR2 (germline): SEHNR, FQNEAQ (reference sequence). This CDR3 has 14 residues. V was trimmed by 4 bases and J by 8 bases, leaving 15 bases between them. As DNA, the CDR3 is TGTGCCAGCAGCTCTCGGGTCTCGGGAGATGAGCAGTTCTTC. Its protein is CASSSRVSGDEQFF.